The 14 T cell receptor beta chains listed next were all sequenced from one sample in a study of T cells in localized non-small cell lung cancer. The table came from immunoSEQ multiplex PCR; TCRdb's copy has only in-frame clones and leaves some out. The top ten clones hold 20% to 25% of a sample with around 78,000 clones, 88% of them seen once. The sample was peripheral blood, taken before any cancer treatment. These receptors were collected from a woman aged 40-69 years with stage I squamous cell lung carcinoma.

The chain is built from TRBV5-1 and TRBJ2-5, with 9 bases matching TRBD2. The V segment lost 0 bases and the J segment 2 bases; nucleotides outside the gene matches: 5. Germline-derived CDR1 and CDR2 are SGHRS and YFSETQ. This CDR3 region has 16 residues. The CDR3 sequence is CASSLEGLAGQETQYF. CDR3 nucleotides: TGCGCCAGCAGCTTGGAGGGGCTAGCGGGGCAAGAGACCCAGTACTTC.

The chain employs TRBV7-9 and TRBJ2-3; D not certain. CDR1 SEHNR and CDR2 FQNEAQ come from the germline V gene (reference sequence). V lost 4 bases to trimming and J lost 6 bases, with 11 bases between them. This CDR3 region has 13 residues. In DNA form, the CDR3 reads TGTGCCAGCAGCTATCTGCCTTCCGATACGCAGTATTTT. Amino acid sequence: CASSYLPSDTQYF.

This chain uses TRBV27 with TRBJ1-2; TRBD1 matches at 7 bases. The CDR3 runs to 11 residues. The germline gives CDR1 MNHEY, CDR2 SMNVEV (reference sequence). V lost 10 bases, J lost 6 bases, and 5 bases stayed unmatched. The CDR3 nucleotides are TGTGCCACTGGTGACAGGGATGGCTACACCTTC. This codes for CATGDRDGYTF.

CDR3 residues: CASSPTSGGETQYF. The CDR3 DNA follows: TGCGCCAGCAGCCCGACTAGTGGTGGAGAGACCCAGTACTTC. The rearrangement uses TRBV5-1 and TRBJ2-5; perhaps TRBD2 as D (6 bases). Germline lookup yields CDR1 SGHRS and CDR2 YFSETQ. Trimming stripped 4 bases from V and 4 bases from J, with 14 bases between. The CDR3 length is 14 residues.

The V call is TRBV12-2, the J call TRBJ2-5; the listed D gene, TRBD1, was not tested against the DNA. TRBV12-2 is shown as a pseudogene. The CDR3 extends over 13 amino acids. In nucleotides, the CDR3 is TGTGCAAGTCGCTTAGGACAGCAAGAGACCCAGTACTTC. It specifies CASRLGQQETQYF.

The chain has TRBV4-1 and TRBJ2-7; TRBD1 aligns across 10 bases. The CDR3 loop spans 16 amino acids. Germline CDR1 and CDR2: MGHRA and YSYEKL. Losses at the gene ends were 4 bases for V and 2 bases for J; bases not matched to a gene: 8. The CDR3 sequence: CASSLRRDRGTYEQYF. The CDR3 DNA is TGCGCCAGCAGCCTAAGAAGGGACAGGGGAACCTACGAGCAGTACTTC.

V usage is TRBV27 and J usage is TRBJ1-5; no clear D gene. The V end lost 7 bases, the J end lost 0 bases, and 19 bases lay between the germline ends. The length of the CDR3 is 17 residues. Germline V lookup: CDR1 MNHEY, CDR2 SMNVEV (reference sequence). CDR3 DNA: TGTGCCAGCAAGCCCGAGGGTTCGGGTTATAGCAATCAGCCCCAGCATTTT. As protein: CASKPEGSGYSNQPQHF.

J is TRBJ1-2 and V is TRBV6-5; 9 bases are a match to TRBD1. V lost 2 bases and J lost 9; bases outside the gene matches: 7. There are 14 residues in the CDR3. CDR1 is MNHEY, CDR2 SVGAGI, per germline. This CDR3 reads CASSYGTGSGRYTF. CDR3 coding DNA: TGTGCCAGCAGTTACGGGACAGGGTCTGGTCGCTACACCTTC.

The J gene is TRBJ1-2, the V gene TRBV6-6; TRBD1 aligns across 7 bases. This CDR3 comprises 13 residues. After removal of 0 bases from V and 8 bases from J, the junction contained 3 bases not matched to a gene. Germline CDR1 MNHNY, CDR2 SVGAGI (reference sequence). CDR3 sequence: CASSYSGGRGYTF. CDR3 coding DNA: TGTGCCAGCAGTTACTCAGGGGGCCGGGGCTACACCTTC.

CDR3 coding DNA: TGTGCCAGCAGCGTTCCCGGGACAGGGGAAAAACTGTTTTTT. Residues: CASSVPGTGEKLFF. The chain links TRBV7-2 to TRBJ1-4; TRBD1 agrees at 9 bases. The CDR3 loop spans 14 amino acids. V lost 5 bases and J lost 8; bases outside the gene matches: 6. Looked up from germline, CDR1 is SGHTA and CDR2 is FQGNSA.

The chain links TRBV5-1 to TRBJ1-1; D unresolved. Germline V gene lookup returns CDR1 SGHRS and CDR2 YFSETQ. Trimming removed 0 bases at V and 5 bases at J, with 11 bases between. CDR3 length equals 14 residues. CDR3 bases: TGCGCCAGCAGCTTGGAAAACAGAGGGACTGAAGCTTTCTTT. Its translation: CASSLENRGTEAFF.

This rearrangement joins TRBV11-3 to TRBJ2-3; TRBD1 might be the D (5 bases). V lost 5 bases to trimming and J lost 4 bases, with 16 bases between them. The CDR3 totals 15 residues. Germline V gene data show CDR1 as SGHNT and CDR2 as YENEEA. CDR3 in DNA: TGTGCCAGCAGCCAGAGTAGGGGTTCGGCAGATACGCAGTATTTT. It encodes CASSQSRGSADTQYF.

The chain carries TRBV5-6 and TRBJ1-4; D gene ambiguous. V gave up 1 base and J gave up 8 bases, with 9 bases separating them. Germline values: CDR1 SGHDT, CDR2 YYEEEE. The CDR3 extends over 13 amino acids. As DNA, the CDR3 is TGTGCCAGCAGCTTGAAGGCCCAGGAAAAACTGTTTTTT. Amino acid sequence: CASSLKAQEKLFF.

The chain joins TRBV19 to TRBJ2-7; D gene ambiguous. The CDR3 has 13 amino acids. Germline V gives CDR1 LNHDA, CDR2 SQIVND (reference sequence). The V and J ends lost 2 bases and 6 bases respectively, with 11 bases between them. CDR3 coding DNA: TGTGCCAGTAGTATACCAAAGGTGGGCGAGCAGTACTTC. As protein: CASSIPKVGEQYF. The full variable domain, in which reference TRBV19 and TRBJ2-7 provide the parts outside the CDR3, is DGGITQSPKYLFRKEGQNVTLSCEQNLNHDAMYWYRQDPGQGLRLIYYSQIVNDFQKGDIAEGYSVSREKKESFPLTVTSAQKNPTAFYLCASSIPKVGEQYFGPGTRLTVT.